The rows below give T cell receptor beta chains drawn from one sample of a study of CD8 T cells in Susac syndrome. TCRdb used MiXCR to reprocess the immunoSEQ multiplex PCR reads, holding one entry per CDR3 protein. The table records approximately 200,000 distinct CDR3 sequences, about 95% of them present only once. The sample was CD4+ T cells from PBMCs. Source of these receptors: a human donor with multiple sclerosis. CDR3s include the opening cysteine and the closing phenylalanine or tryptophan. D genes are given only for firm matches. The size field is filled for only some rows; it gives once, few, many or a size class.

>TRBV5-1|NA|NA|15|TRBJ2-2
TGCGCCAGCAGCTTGGCGCAGGTTAACACCGGGGAGCTGTTTTTT
CASSLAQVNTGELFF
>TRBV29-1|NA|NA|12|TRBJ2-5
TGCAGCGTTGAAGAAGGCCCCGAGACCCAGTACTTC
CSVEEGPETQYF
>TRBV20-1|NA|TRBD1|13|TRBJ2-7
TGCAGTGCTGAGGACAGGGAGCTCTACGAGCAGTACTTC
CSAEDRELYEQYF
>TRBV24-1|NA|TRBD1|14|TRBJ1-1
TGTGCCACCGCAACAGGGGGCTTGAACACTGAAGCTTTCTTT
CATATGGLNTEAFF
>TRBV27|NA|TRBD1|16|TRBJ1-2
TGTGCCAGCAGTGCCCAACCGGGACAGGGGAACTATGGCTACACCTTC
CASSAQPGQGNYGYTF
>TRBV11-2|once|NA|11|TRBJ2-7
TGTGCCAGCAGTAGGGTGTTGAAGCAGTACTTC
CASSRVLKQYF
>TRBV20-1|NA|NA|13|TRBJ2-7
TGCAGTGCTAGACGCGTAGCGGAAAACGAGCAGTACTTC
CSARRVAENEQYF
>TRBV29-1|NA|NA|11|TRBJ2-5
TGCAGCGTTCTCCTCGGTGAGACCCAGTACTTC
CSVLLGETQYF
>TRBV12-5|NA|NA|13|TRBJ2-7
TGTGCTAGTGCTTTCGGGCCGAACTACGAGCAGTACTTC
CASAFGPNYEQYF
>TRBV29-1|NA|NA|12|TRBJ2-4
TGCAGCGTTCAGGCAGTGTCGGACATTCAGTACTTC
CSVQAVSDIQYF
>TRBV3-1|NA|NA|14|TRBJ1-1
TGTGCCAGCAGCCTCCCCTCGGGAAACACTGAAGCTTTCTTT
CASSLPSGNTEAFF
>TRBV13|NA|NA|12|TRBJ1-2
TGTGCCAGCAGCGGGGTCTATCGGGGCTACACCTTC
CASSGVYRGYTF
>TRBV14|NA|TRBD2|17|TRBJ2-3
TGTGCCAGCAGCCCATTTGGGGGACTAGCGGAGGAACTTTCGCAGTATTTT
CASSPFGGLAEELSQYF
>TRBV18|NA|NA|17|TRBJ1-1
TGTGCCAGCTCACCGAGGTCTGCACGAAGCGAGGGAACTGAAGCTTTCTTT
CASSPRSARSEGTEAFF
>TRBV28|NA|NA|14|TRBJ1-2
TGTGCCAGCAGCCCAGCCCCAGTCCCGTATGGCTACACCTTC
CASSPAPVPYGYTF
>TRBV7-2|NA|TRBD1|15|TRBJ1-5
TGTGCCAGCAGCGACAGGGTCGGGGGCAATCAGCCCCAGCATTTT
CASSDRVGGNQPQHF
>TRBV7-9|NA|NA|14|TRBJ1-5
TGTGCCAGCAGCGTCTCAGGGGTAGGTCAGCCCCAGCATTTT
CASSVSGVGQPQHF
>TRBV2|NA|TRBD2|12|TRBJ2-3
TGTGCCAGCGCGGGGGACACAGATACGCAGTATTTT
CASAGDTDTQYF
>TRBV5-6|NA|NA|13|TRBJ1-5
TGTGCCAGCAGCTGGGGTTATTTGGGGCCCCAGCATTTT
CASSWGYLGPQHF
>TRBV4-1|NA|TRBD2|17|TRBJ2-1
TGCGCCAGCAGCCAAGATAGGCCTAGCGGGAGGGGGAATGAGCAGTTCTTC
CASSQDRPSGRGNEQFF
>TRBV2|NA|NA|12|TRBJ2-3
TGTGCCAGCAGTGAACCGGGCATCGCGCAGTATTTT
CASSEPGIAQYF
>TRBV20-1|NA|NA|15|TRBJ2-5
TGCAGTGCTAATCGATACAGGGCCGCGGTAGGGACCCAGTACTTC
CSANRYRAAVGTQYF
>TRBV23-1|NA|NA|14|TRBJ1-1
TGCGCCAGCAGTCAATCACAGGGTAGGACTGAAGCTTTCTTT
CASSQSQGRTEAFF
>TRBV4-1|NA|NA|13|TRBJ2-5
TGCGCCAGCAGCCAAGACGGTCGCAGGGTTGGAGACTTC
CASSQDGRRVGDF
>TRBV3-1|NA|NA|15|TRBJ2-3
TGTGCCAGCAGCCAAGGAGGGAAGGGAGGAGATACGCAGTATTTT
CASSQGGKGGDTQYF
>TRBV3-1|once|NA|13|TRBJ2-7
TGTGCCAGCAGCCAAAGGGGACACAGGGAGCAGTACTTC
CASSQRGHREQYF
>TRBV12-5|once|NA|13|TRBJ1-2
TGTGCTAGTGGTTTGGGGCAGGGTTATGGCTACACCTTC
CASGLGQGYGYTF
>TRBV7-3|once|TRBD2|18|TRBJ2-1
TGTGCCAGCAGCCCGCAGGGGAAGCGGGGGGCCTCCTACAATGAGCAGTTCTTC
CASSPQGKRGASYNEQFF
>TRBV29-1|NA|TRBD1|12|TRBJ1-2
TGCAGCGTTGGCGGGACAGCCTATGGCTACACCTTC
CSVGGTAYGYTF
>TRBV29-1|NA|TRBD1|12|TRBJ1-1
TGCAGCTTGAGACAGGGGCACACTGAAGCTTTCTTT
CSLRQGHTEAFF
>TRBV20-1|NA|TRBD1|15|TRBJ1-5
TGCAGTGCTAGAGCCCAGGGGGCGAGCAATCAGCCCCAGCATTTT
CSARAQGASNQPQHF
>TRBV30|once|NA|13|TRBJ1-4
TGTGCCTGGGGACGGAGTAGGATAGAAAAACTGTTTTTT
CAWGRSRIEKLFF
>TRBV15|NA|NA|17|TRBJ2-2
TGTGCCACCAGCACTAGCGTGGGAAGGGGGTGGACCGGGGAGCTGTTTTTT
CATSTSVGRGWTGELFF
>TRBV14|NA|TRBD1|15|TRBJ2-5
TGTGCCAGCAGCCAAGATGACAGGGGGCGAGAGACCCAGTACTTC
CASSQDDRGRETQYF
>TRBV6-5|NA|NA|12|TRBJ2-7
TGTGCCAGCCAGGCCAGGGACTACGAGCAGTACTTC
CASQARDYEQYF
>TRBV12-3/TRBV12-4|NA|NA|12|TRBJ2-7
TGTGCCAGCAGTACCCGACGGAAGGAGCAGTACTTC
CASSTRRKEQYF
>TRBV20-1|NA|NA|13|TRBJ1-6
TGCAGTGCCTGCGACAGAACCAATTCACCCCTCCACTTT
CSACDRTNSPLHF
>TRBV7-9|NA|NA|13|TRBJ1-1
TGTGCCAGCAGCTTAGTGACGAACACTGAAGCTTTCTTT
CASSLVTNTEAFF
>TRBV7-8|NA|NA|15|TRBJ1-5
TGTGCCAGCAGCTCGGGGCCGCATCCCAATCAGCCCCAGCATTTT
CASSSGPHPNQPQHF
>TRBV30|NA|TRBD2|14|TRBJ2-1
TGTGCCTGCCCCTTTGCGGGGGTACTCAATGAGCAGTTCTTC
CACPFAGVLNEQFF
>TRBV2|NA|NA|15|TRBJ1-2
TGTGCCAGCAGCCCCACAGGGAGTAGTGGCTATGGCTACACCTTC
CASSPTGSSGYGYTF
>TRBV20-1|NA|TRBD2|13|TRBJ2-1
TGCAGTGCTAGCGGGCTAGCGGGAGTTGAGCAGTTCTTC
CSASGLAGVEQFF
>TRBV14|NA|NA|16|TRBJ2-1
TGTGCCAGCAGCCATCTTCGTCCGGGACCCCGCGGAGAGCAGTTCTTC
CASSHLRPGPRGEQFF
>TRBV4-1|NA|TRBD2|15|TRBJ2-1
TGCGCCAGCAGCCAAGACAGGGAGGGTTACAATGAGCAGTTCTTC
CASSQDREGYNEQFF
>TRBV6-2/TRBV6-3|NA|NA|14|TRBJ2-5
TGTGCCAGCAGGCGGACCAGGCAGCAAGAGACCCAGTACTTC
CASRRTRQQETQYF
>TRBV20-1|NA|NA|11|TRBJ2-7
TGCAGTGCTACATCTAGTCTCGAGCAGTACTTC
CSATSSLEQYF
>TRBV20-1|once|NA|14|TRBJ2-7
TGCAGTGTTACAATGGGACCGTCTACCTACGAGCAGTACTTC
CSVTMGPSTYEQYF
>TRBV20-1|NA|NA|14|TRBJ1-1
TGCAGTGCTAGAGCCGGGACAAGGAACACTGAAGCTTTCTTT
CSARAGTRNTEAFF
>TRBV20-1|NA|NA|15|TRBJ2-1
TGCAGTGCTAGGGGACGGAGGGGGTCCTACAATGAGCAGTTCTTC
CSARGRRGSYNEQFF
>TRBV18|few|NA|15|TRBJ2-7
TGTGCCAGCTCACCACCGGGACGTAGATCCTACGAGCAGTACTTC
CASSPPGRRSYEQYF
>TRBV18|NA|TRBD2|15|TRBJ2-7
TGTGCCAGCTCACCCTCTAGCGGGGGGCACTACGAGCAGTACTTC
CASSPSSGGHYEQYF
>TRBV24-1|NA|NA|15|TRBJ2-3
TGTGCCACCAGTCCCAGTCGGGGGATTGCAGATACGCAGTATTTT
CATSPSRGIADTQYF
>TRBV20-1|NA|NA|13|TRBJ2-7
TGCAGTGCTCGGGTTCCGAGCTCCTACGAGCAGTACTTC
CSARVPSSYEQYF
>TRBV6-5|NA|TRBD2|15|TRBJ2-1
TGTGCCAGCAGTTACGGCGGGAGGGTTCATAATGAGCAGTTCTTC
CASSYGGRVHNEQFF
>TRBV14|NA|NA|14|TRBJ1-1
TGTGCCAGCAGTCGACTACTCGGCGGCACTGAAGCTTTCTTT
CASSRLLGGTEAFF
>TRBV3-1|NA|NA|16|TRBJ2-3
TGTGCCAGCAGCCAAGATCAGGGCGGGGTCACAGATACGCAGTATTTT
CASSQDQGGVTDTQYF
>TRBV6-4|NA|NA|13|TRBJ2-5
TGTGCCAGCAGTGACGACGAGAGGGAGACCCAGTACTTC
CASSDDERETQYF
>TRBV10-3|NA|TRBD2|14|TRBJ2-7
TGTGCCATCAGTGAGAAACTAGCGGGAGGGTACCGGGTCTTC
CAISEKLAGGYRVF
>TRBV20-1|NA|NA|13|TRBJ2-7
TGCAGTGCCCGCTCGGACTCCTCCTACGAGCAGTACTTC
CSARSDSSYEQYF